This record covers a single T cell receptor beta chain. The antigen it recognizes is unknown. No quality values exist for individual bases; no much larger clone is one base distant. The CDR3 regions of human TCRbeta chains were subjected to immunosequencing. The original pipeline was this. TCRs in the repertoires were matched against a reference library of SARS-CoV-2-specific TCRs that had been generated with the MIRA antigen-specificity platform. Breadth meant the fraction of unique TCRs that were SARS-CoV-2-associated, whereas depth meant the fraction of total T cells that were SARS-CoV-2-associated. Using the MIRA data, every spike-specific TCR was mapped to the spike region that the TCR reacted to and assigned to either a CD4 or a CD8 class. Log10-transformed breadth and depth values were compared by one-way ANOVA with Sidak's multiple comparisons tests. TCRdb re-hosts the immuneACCESS table, in-frame sequences only. Its copies lack some clones; in the studies checked, an unresolved V gene accounts for under half of them, and the cause for the rest is not known. V, J and clone size were drawn from that table, and D and trimming were deduced from the DNA. A total of around 160,000 clones appear in this sample, about 88% of them only once. Jointly, the top ten make up approximately 5.7% of the sample.

The time point label for this specimen denotes: baseline before first vaccination. Vaccinee samples came from UK trials COV001 and COV002, including a single-blind randomized controlled phase 2/3 trial of AZD1222 (ChAdOx1 nCoV-19) in healthy adults. For TCRbeta chain sequencing, PBMC samples were collected from trial participants at day 0 and at day 28 after the second dose. This sample stems from a study of T cell responses to AZD1222 COVID-19 vaccine (dated by TCRdb to the early 2020s). At the level of the whole study: AZD1222 recipients whose second dose came at about 4 weeks and those whose second dose came at about 12 weeks were combined into one group, since spike-specific TCR depth and breadth did not differ between the two schedules. TCR sequencing was performed for roughly 250 trial participants, of whom about 200 were given two doses of AZD1222 and approximately 25 were given two doses of MenACWY control vaccine. Enrollment into the trials was organized by age into subgroups of 18-55, 56-69 and 70-plus years, and those subgroups contained around 150, 28 and 57 TCR-sequenced participants, respectively.

Broad study findings and their caveats: In the small 56-69-year group, the increase in depth fell short of significance, most likely because of low power. Vaccine-associated CD4 TCRs spanned the whole spike protein, with dominant responses in regions 160-218 and 743-854. Only five to seven AZD1222 recipients were SARS-CoV-2 seropositive at baseline, limiting conclusions about previously exposed vaccinees. Reportedly, almost half of the unique spike-specific TCRs recognized epitopes lying outside the regions that are mutated in the B.1.351 and B.1.1.7 variants. Participants were mostly white British, with more females than males. The authors suggested clonal diversity may have been underestimated. Because no samples from the day 14 peak response were available, repertoires could be characterized only after the peak T cell response. Spike-specific TCR breadth and depth rose significantly after two AZD1222 doses compared with day 0 and with MenACWY recipients.

Reading from cysteine to phenylalanine, the CDR3 counts 16 amino acids. Left in the record is the CDR3 DNA by itself, 48 bases read in frame from the first base. According to the germline V gene (reference sequence), CDR1 reads SEHNR and CDR2 reads FQNEAQ. V drops 1 base and J drops 0 bases, leaving 13 bases in between. The chain is assembled from TRBV7-9 and TRBJ2-7; TRBD2 is a weak D gene call, 6 bases matching. This clonotype was sampled from an adult in good health. This material consisted of peripheral blood, taken on day 0 of AZD1222 vaccination. CDR3 loop: CASSLGVADTSYEQYF. The nucleotide sequence reads as follows: TGTGCCAGCAGCTTAGGTGTAGCGGATACCTCCTACGAGCAGTACTTC.